What follows describes a single T cell receptor (beta chain). The CDR3 extends over 16 amino acids. TCRdb reanalysed the multiplex PCR reads using MiXCR and keeps one entry per CDR3 protein. This table holds 150,000 to 200,000 distinct CDR3 sequences, 30% to 35% found once. The data stem from a study of breast tumors, draining lymph nodes, adjacent tissues. Axillary draining lymph nodes of breast cancer patients supplied the node samples. Source material: axillary lymph node tissue. The source is a female donor with breast cancer. Some clones in this sample may be carry-over from other donors' samples. The V gene is TRBV3-2, the J gene TRBJ2-2. TRBV3-2 is assigned pseudogene status. CDR3 sequence: CASSQVSHRNTGELFF. The CDR3 coding sequence is TGTGCCAGCAGCCAAGTTTCACATCGGAACACCGGGGAGCTGTTTTTT.